One TCR beta chain is described in this entry. Its matching antigen is unknown. Reverse transcription used roughly 0.45 to 1 ug RNA and random hexamers. It was immunoSEQ multiplex PCR that amplified TCR beta CDR3 across 54 Vbeta and 13 Jbeta. One entry per CDR3 protein results from TCRdb running MiXCR on the immunoSEQ multiplex PCR reads. The table has approximately 190,000 distinct CDR3 sequences, about 94% seen once. The germline CDR1 and CDR2 sequences are LNHDA and SQIVND (reference sequence). V was trimmed by 4 bases and J by 2 bases, leaving 6 bases between them. This CDR3 has 13 amino acids. TEMRA cells were FACS-enriched, and CD8+ and CD4+ T cells were isolated negatively. The data were obtained in a study of CD8 T cells in Susac syndrome. Study conclusions and caveats: Acknowledgment was made by the study that its TCR sequencing and HLA analysis involved a relatively small number of individuals.

The sequenced material came from CD4+ T cells from PBMCs. This clonotype was obtained from a human donor in good health. The chain is built from TRBV19 and TRBJ1-5; D remains ambiguous. For the CDR3, the DNA is TGTGCCAGTAGTACGACCCGCAATCAGCCCCAGCATTTT. It codes for CASSTTRNQPQHF.